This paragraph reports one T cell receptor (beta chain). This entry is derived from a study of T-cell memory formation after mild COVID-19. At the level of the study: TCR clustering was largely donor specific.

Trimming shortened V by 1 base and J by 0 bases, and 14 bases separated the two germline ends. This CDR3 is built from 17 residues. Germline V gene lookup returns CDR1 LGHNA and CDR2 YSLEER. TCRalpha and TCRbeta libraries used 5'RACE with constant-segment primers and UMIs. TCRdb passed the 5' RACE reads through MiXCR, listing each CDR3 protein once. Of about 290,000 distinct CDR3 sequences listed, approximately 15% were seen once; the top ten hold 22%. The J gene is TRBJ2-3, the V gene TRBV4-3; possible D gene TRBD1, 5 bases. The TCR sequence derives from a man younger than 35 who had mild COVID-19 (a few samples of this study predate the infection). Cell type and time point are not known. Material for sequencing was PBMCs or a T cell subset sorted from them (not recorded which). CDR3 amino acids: CASSQVPPGLSTDTQYF. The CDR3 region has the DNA TGCGCCAGCAGCCAAGTCCCCCCAGGGCTAAGCACAGATACGCAGTATTTT.